One sample yielded the 21 T cell receptor beta chains listed below, sequenced in a study of CD8 T cells in ankylosing spondylitis. Study-level findings and limits: A motif of fewer than ten highly homologous TCR beta variants was seen as apparently characteristic of ankylosing spondylitis blood.

TCRdb re-derived calls from the 5' RACE reads in MiXCR, one entry per CDR3 protein. The table lists some 840,000 distinct CDR3 sequences, 10% to 15% of them singletons. Their recognized antigens are unknown. The specimen was blood, either unsorted or a sorted T cell fraction (not recorded which). The source of these receptors is a male donor with ankylosing spondylitis.

This clonotype was observed a single time. The chain combines TRBV7-2 with TRBJ1-5; D call uncertain. This CDR3 is built from 14 residues. The germline V gene encodes CDR1 SGHTA and CDR2 FQGNSA. Trimming shortened V by 6 bases and J by 5 bases, and 14 bases separated the two germline ends. The CDR3 loop is CASSFRSLYQPQHF. As DNA, the CDR3 is TGTGCCAGCAGTTTCCGCTCGTTGTATCAGCCCCAGCATTTT.

J is TRBJ2-1 and V is TRBV4-1; TRBD1 might be the D (5 bases). Trimming cost V 4 bases and J 5 bases, with 12 bases left between them. The CDR3 totals 14 residues. In germline, CDR1 is MGHRA, CDR2 YSYEKL. CDR3 loop: CASSPGSRNNEQFF. In DNA form, the CDR3 reads TGCGCCAGCAGCCCAGGGTCCAGAAACAATGAGCAGTTCTTC.

In its sample, this clonotype was seen a few times. The chain links TRBV5-1 to TRBJ2-1; the D call may be TRBD1 or TRBD2 (5 bases each). V was shortened by 3 bases and J by 9 bases, with 13 bases between the two germline ends. The CDR3 has 13 residues. Per the germline V gene, CDR1 is SGHRS and CDR2 is YFSETQ. The CDR3 DNA reads TGCGCCAGCAGCTCGGGACCCAGCAGTGAGCAGTTCTTC. Translation gives CASSSGPSSEQFF.

The genes are TRBV5-1 and TRBJ2-1, with 11 bases matching TRBD2. Germline V gene data show CDR1 as SGHRS and CDR2 as YFSETQ. V trimming: 0 bases; J trimming: 9 bases; junction bases outside the gene matches: 5. The CDR3 runs to 15 residues. The CDR3 DNA reads as TGCGCCAGCAGCTTGGAGGCTAGCGGGAGGCCTGAGCAGTTCTTC. Translating it yields CASSLEASGRPEQFF.

This clonotype was counted between two and nine times. The chain employs TRBV10-3 and TRBJ2-7, with D uncertain. Per the germline V gene, CDR1 is ENHRY and CDR2 is SYGVKD. The ends were cut back, 2 bases at V and 7 bases at J, with 9 bases in the middle. This CDR3 is 12 amino acids long. CDR3 nucleotides: TGTGCCATCAGTGAGCTGGCAGAAGAGCAGTACTTC. It is translated as CAISELAEEQYF.

The chain employs TRBV10-3 and TRBJ1-1; D is undetermined. V lost 3 bases to trimming and J lost 4 bases, with 12 bases between them. This CDR3 is built from 14 residues. The germline gives CDR1 ENHRY, CDR2 SYGVKD. Here the CDR3 reads CAISDPGGSTEAFF. The CDR3 nucleotides read TGTGCCATCAGTGACCCGGGAGGCAGCACTGAAGCTTTCTTT.

This clonotype came up many times. V usage is TRBV7-2 and J usage is TRBJ2-2; 7 bases align to TRBD1. The CDR3 has 16 residues. J was trimmed by 0 bases and V by 5 bases; bases with no gene match: 6. The V gene's germline CDR1 is SGHTA and CDR2 FQGNSA. CDR3 nucleotides: TGTGCCAGCAGCCAACCGGGACAGTCGAACACCGGGGAGCTGTTTTTT. This sequence encodes CASSQPGQSNTGELFF.

The sample holds many counts of this clonotype. The chain links TRBV10-3 to TRBJ2-7, with 9 bases aligning to TRBD2. The CDR3 loop spans 14 amino acids. Germline V gene data show CDR1 as ENHRY and CDR2 as SYGVKD. J was trimmed by 2 bases and V by 6 bases; bases with no gene match: 5. CDR3: CAISVAGDPYEQYF. CDR3 nucleotides: TGTGCCATCAGCGTAGCGGGAGACCCCTACGAGCAGTACTTC.

This clonotype was picked up a small number of times. The rearrangement joins TRBV15 to TRBJ1-1; maybe TRBD1 (5 bases). The germline V and J ends were trimmed by 0 bases and 12 bases, with 17 bases remaining between them. The length of the CDR3 is 14 residues. Germline V gene lookup returns CDR1 LNHNV and CDR2 YYDKDF (reference sequence). The CDR3 DNA reads as TGTGCCACCAGCAGAGATGTGGTCGGCAGGGCGACTTTCTTT. This codes for CATSRDVVGRATFF.

The chain recombines TRBV28 with TRBJ2-2; D may be TRBD2 (6 bases). Trimming shortened V by 6 bases and J by 5 bases, and 19 bases separated the two germline ends. This CDR3 spans 16 amino acids. Germline loops: CDR1 MDHEN, CDR2 SYDVKM. The CDR3 region is CASRGGETGKTGELFF. The CDR3 DNA follows: TGTGCCAGCAGGGGCGGGGAGACTGGGAAGACCGGGGAGCTGTTTTTT.

The chain links TRBV7-2 to TRBJ2-7; maybe TRBD2 (6 bases). This CDR3 region has 17 residues. Germline CDR1 and CDR2: SGHTA and FQGNSA. Trimming shortened V by 5 bases and J by 3 bases, and 23 bases separated the two germline ends. The CDR3 DNA is TGTGCCAGCAGCACATGGGTAACTCGGGGGTCCTTCTACGAGCAGTACTTC. Amino acid sequence: CASSTWVTRGSFYEQYF.

In nucleotides, the CDR3 is TGTGCCAGCAGTCAAGTTCGACCGAACTATGAGCAGTTCTTC. Encoded protein: CASSQVRPNYEQFF. The chain employs TRBV6-2 or TRBV6-3 and TRBJ2-1; D unclear. The CDR3 is 14 residues long. The V end lost 5 bases, the J end lost 8 bases, and 16 bases lay between the germline ends. The germline V gene has CDR1 MNHEY and CDR2 SVGEGT.

The chain joins TRBV3-1 to TRBJ1-5; D remains ambiguous. The germline V gene has CDR1 LGHDT and CDR2 YNNKEL (reference sequence). V lost 1 base and J lost 5, with 12 bases in between. This CDR3 spans 15 amino acids. The CDR3 reads CASSQGTGMDQPQHF. The CDR3 nucleotides read TGTGCCAGCAGCCAAGGGACGGGAATGGATCAGCCCCAGCATTTT.

The chain has TRBV20-1 and TRBJ2-2; D perhaps matches TRBD2 (6 bases). The V gene lost 2 bases and the J gene lost 4 bases, with 17 bases spanning the gap. Germline values: CDR1 DFQATT, CDR2 SNEGSKA (reference sequence). The CDR3 runs to 16 residues. The CDR3 DNA reads as TGCAGTGCTAGAACAGGCCCGGTGGGACTCACCGGGGAGCTGTTTTTT. The encoded protein is CSARTGPVGLTGELFF.

The table lists this clonotype with many counts. This chain joins TRBV7-2 and TRBJ1-1, with D hard to call. CDR3 length: 13 residues. CDR1 and CDR2 (germline): SGHTA, FQGNSA. The V gene lost 4 bases and the J gene lost 4 bases, with 10 bases spanning the gap. The CDR3 nucleotides are TGTGCCAGCAGCTCCTCAGTATCCACTGAAGCTTTCTTT. Its translation: CASSSSVSTEAFF.

This clonotype was recorded a few times. The chain has TRBV6-5 and TRBJ1-2; 8 positions match TRBD1. The germline V gene has CDR1 MNHEY and CDR2 SVGAGI. V shed 1 base and J 8 bases; nucleotides not matched to a gene: 6. The CDR3 contains 14 residues. The CDR3 region is CASSYLDRVGGYTF. CDR3 nucleotides: TGTGCCAGCAGTTACTTGGACAGGGTGGGCGGCTACACCTTC.

A few counts support this clonotype. The chain links TRBV5-1 to TRBJ1-1; 9 nucleotides match TRBD1. Trimming at V came to 3 bases and at J to 4 bases, leaving 4 bases not matched to a gene. This CDR3 has 14 residues. In germline, CDR1 is SGHRS, CDR2 YFSETQ. CDR3 DNA: TGCGCCAGCAGCTGGGGGACAGGGAGCACTGAAGCTTTCTTT. This sequence encodes CASSWGTGSTEAFF.

Only a few counts were recorded for this clonotype. The CDR3 sequence: CSADDRAYEQYF. In nucleotides, the CDR3 is TGCAGTGCAGACGACAGGGCCTACGAGCAGTACTTC. This chain uses TRBV20-1 with TRBJ2-7; 7 nucleotides agree with TRBD1. Germline CDR1 reads DFQATT; CDR2 reads SNEGSKA (reference sequence). V lost 6 bases, J lost 2 bases, and 4 bases stayed unmatched. The CDR3 runs 12 residues.

V usage is TRBV20-1 and J usage is TRBJ1-1, with TRBD1 as a possible D gene (6 bases). V was cut by 5 bases and J by 5 bases, with 18 bases left in between. Germline CDR1 is DFQATT and CDR2 is SNEGSKA (reference sequence). CDR3 length: 14 residues. CDR3 in amino acids: CSAPWAGVGTEAFF. In DNA, the CDR3 is TGCAGTGCTCCTTGGGCAGGGGTAGGGACTGAAGCTTTCTTT.

V gene TRBV24-1 combines with J gene TRBJ2-1; TRBD2 matches 7 bases. The V segment lost 4 bases and the J segment 5 bases; nucleotides outside the gene matches: 10. Per germline, CDR1 KGHDR and CDR2 SFDVKD. The CDR3 loop spans 16 amino acids. The CDR3: CATSDPVAGANNEQFF. Here the CDR3 DNA reads TGTGCCACCAGTGACCCCGTAGCGGGTGCAAACAATGAGCAGTTCTTC.

The table lists this clonotype with many counts. The genes are TRBV20-1 and TRBJ1-3, with D possibly TRBD1 on 5 matching bases. The CDR3 extends over 14 amino acids. V was pared by 0 bases and J by 3 bases, with 9 bases between. Germline-derived CDR1 and CDR2 are DFQATT and SNEGSKA (reference sequence). The CDR3 DNA reads TGCAGTGCTAGAGATGGGGGGAGTGGAAACACCATATATTTT. Protein: CSARDGGSGNTIYF.